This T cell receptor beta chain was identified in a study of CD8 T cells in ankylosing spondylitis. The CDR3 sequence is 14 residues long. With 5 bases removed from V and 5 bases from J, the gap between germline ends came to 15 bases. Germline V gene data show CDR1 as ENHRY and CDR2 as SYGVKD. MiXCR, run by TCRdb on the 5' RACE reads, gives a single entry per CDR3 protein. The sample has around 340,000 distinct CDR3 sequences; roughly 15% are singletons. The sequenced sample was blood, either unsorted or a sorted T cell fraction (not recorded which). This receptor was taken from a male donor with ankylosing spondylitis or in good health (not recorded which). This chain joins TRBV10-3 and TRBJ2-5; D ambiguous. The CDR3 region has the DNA TGTGCCATCAGTCCAAAATTTCTTGGGGAGACCCAGTACTTC. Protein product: CAISPKFLGETQYF.